The 19 T cell receptor beta chains given below trace back to one sample, sequenced in a study of T cell responses to AZD1222 COVID-19 vaccine. The repertoire was sequenced with immunoSEQ multiplex PCR; TCRdb's copy has only in-frame clones and lacks some. Among 210,000 or so clones listed, about 95% were seen once. Sequences were derived from peripheral blood, sampled 28 days after the second dose of the MenACWY control vaccine. Receptors were obtained from an adult who received the MenACWY meningococcal vaccine as a control.

The chain couples TRBV6-6 to TRBJ2-5; the match to TRBD2 covers 10 bases. CDR3 size: 18 residues. V shed 8 bases and J 5 bases; nucleotides not matched to a gene: 20. CDR1 and CDR2 from the germline V gene are MNHNY and SVGAGI (reference sequence). The CDR3 protein is CASGPWNSGGKFVETQYF. The DNA for the CDR3 is TGTGCCAGCGGTCCTTGGAATAGCGGGGGGAAATTTGTGGAGACCCAGTACTTC.

The rearrangement links TRBV18 to TRBJ1-4; D gene uncertain. CDR1 is KGHSH, CDR2 LQKENI, per germline. The germline V and J ends were trimmed by 1 base and 7 bases, with 4 bases remaining between them. CDR3 length equals 12 residues. DNA of the CDR3: TGTGCCAGCTCACCACAAAGTGAAAAACTGTTTTTT. Translation gives CASSPQSEKLFF.

This rearrangement joins TRBV6-2 or TRBV6-3 to TRBJ1-5; no clear D. The germline V gene encodes CDR1 MNHEY and CDR2 SVGEGT. The germline V and J ends were trimmed by 2 bases and 6 bases, with 8 bases remaining between them. The CDR3 length is 13 residues. The CDR3 sequence: CASSYIGSQPQHF. CDR3 sequence (DNA): TGTGCCAGCAGTTACATAGGGAGTCAGCCCCAGCATTTT.

The V gene is TRBV28, the J gene TRBJ1-2, with TRBD1 identical over 10 bases. Unmatched junction bases numbered 9, after V lost 3 bases and J lost 8 bases. Germline V lookup: CDR1 MDHEN, CDR2 SYDVKM. This CDR3 spans 15 amino acids. Here the CDR3 DNA reads TGTGCCAGCAGTTTCAGTGGACAGGGGGACGGCGGCTACACCTTC. Its translation is CASSFSGQGDGGYTF.

The V call is TRBV12-3 or TRBV12-4, the J call TRBJ2-7; TRBD2 agrees at 8 bases. J lost 4 bases, V lost 3 bases, and 2 bases had no gene match. The CDR3 is 13 amino acids. The CDR3 sequence: CASSFGGVYEQYF. For the CDR3, the DNA is TGTGCCAGCAGTTTCGGGGGGGTTTACGAGCAGTACTTC.

The chain couples TRBV28 to TRBJ1-3, with TRBD1 as a possible D gene (5 bases). Germline loops: CDR1 MDHEN, CDR2 SYDVKM. The CDR3 length is 17 residues. Deletions cut 5 bases from V and 2 bases from J, with 19 bases between. CDR3 nucleotide sequence: TGTGCCAGCAGTAAGGGGAGGGCAGGTCTTACTGGAAACACCATATATTTT. Amino acids: CASSKGRAGLTGNTIYF.

The chain combines TRBV7-9 with TRBJ2-5; tentatively, D is TRBD1 (5 bases). V lost 5 bases and J lost 3, with 10 bases in between. CDR3 length: 13 amino acids. CDR1 is SEHNR, CDR2 FQNEAQ, per germline (reference sequence). The CDR3 DNA is TGTGCCAGCAGCGCGGACAACGAAGAGACCCAGTACTTC. Translation gives CASSADNEETQYF. Full variable domain (outside the CDR3, taken from reference TRBV7-9 and TRBJ2-5): DTGVSQNPRHKITKRGQNVTFRCDPISEHNRLYWYRQTLGQGPEFLTYFQNEAQLEKSRLLSDRFSAERPKGSFSTLEIQRTEQGDSAMYLCASSADNEETQYFGPGTRLLVL.

This clone was picked up one time. The V gene is TRBV2, the J gene TRBJ2-5, with a tentative D call TRBD2 (6 bases). V was trimmed by 6 bases and J by 2 bases, leaving 10 bases between them. The CDR3 sequence is 13 residues long. Germline CDR1 is SNHLY and CDR2 is FYNNEI. CDR3 sequence reads: CASSGSGQETQYF. Written as DNA, the CDR3 is TGTGCCAGCAGCGGGAGCGGGCAAGAGACCCAGTACTTC.

The chain is built from TRBV12-3 or TRBV12-4 and TRBJ2-7; D remains unclear. The CDR3 consists of 13 residues. V was pared by 2 bases and J by 0 bases, with 5 bases between. CDR3 sequence reads: CASSLLPSYEQYF. DNA for the CDR3: TGTGCCAGCAGTTTACTTCCCTCCTACGAGCAGTACTTC.

This CDR3 reads CASSSAQSVKETQYF. The CDR3 nucleotides are TGTGCCAGCAGTTCGGCACAGTCAGTAAAAGAGACCCAGTACTTC. The rearrangement links TRBV6-5 to TRBJ2-5, with D unresolved. There are 15 residues in the CDR3. CDR1 is MNHEY, CDR2 SVGAGI, per germline. Trimming shortened V by 4 bases and J by 3 bases, and 15 bases separated the two germline ends.

The rearrangement uses TRBV27 and TRBJ2-7; D is possibly TRBD1 (6 bases). The CDR3 consists of 16 residues. From germline, CDR1 is MNHEY and CDR2 SMNVEV (reference sequence). Trimming left V 6 bases short and J 3 bases short, with 21 bases between. CDR3 sequence: CASSYNPGDGSYEQYF. CDR3 bases: TGTGCCAGCAGCTATAATCCAGGGGATGGGAGCTACGAGCAGTACTTC.

This clone has a single count. The chain has TRBV19 and TRBJ1-1; D gene unclear. From germline, CDR1 is LNHDA and CDR2 SQIVND (reference sequence). CDR3 size: 18 residues. The germline V and J ends were trimmed by 2 bases and 1 base, with 20 bases remaining between them. This CDR3 is CASSIRRAQAWGNTEAFF. The CDR3, as DNA: TGTGCCAGTAGTATACGAAGGGCGCAGGCCTGGGGGAACACTGAAGCTTTCTTT.

This clone is a singleton in its sample. This sequence joins TRBV12-3 or TRBV12-4 and TRBJ2-7, with 7 positions matching TRBD1. The ends lost 5 bases at V and 4 bases at J; junction bases unmatched: 5. CDR3 length equals 13 residues. The CDR3 is CASSMGQRYEQYF. The CDR3 DNA reads as TGTGCCAGCAGTATGGGACAGCGATACGAGCAGTACTTC.

V gene TRBV27 combines with J gene TRBJ1-6; D ambiguous. CDR3 size: 11 residues. V was cut by 3 bases and J by 10 bases, with 4 bases left in between. Germline V CDR1 and CDR2: MNHEY, SMNVEV (reference sequence). The CDR3 sequence: CASSFGSPLHF. In nucleotides, the CDR3 is TGTGCCAGCAGTTTCGGGTCACCCCTCCACTTT.

In its sample, this clone was seen a few times. The rearrangement links TRBV28 to TRBJ2-6; perhaps TRBD2 as D (6 bases). The CDR3 extends over 15 amino acids. Germline CDR1 MDHEN, CDR2 SYDVKM. The germline V and J ends were trimmed by 7 bases and 2 bases, with 12 bases remaining between them. The CDR3 region has the DNA TGTGCCAGCACCCTTACGGGGGCTGGGGCCAACGTCCTGACTTTC. This translates into CASTLTGAGANVLTF. The whole variable domain, filled in from reference TRBV28 and TRBJ2-6, reads DVKVTQSSRYLVKRTGEKVFLECVQDMDHENMFWYRQDPGLGLRLIYFSYDVKMKEKGDIPEGYSVSREKKERFSLILESASTNQTSMYLCASTLTGAGANVLTFGAGSRLTVL.

Of note for this clone: The same CDR3 also results from other DNA sequences found in this sample. The chain uses TRBV2 and TRBJ1-5, with 7 bases fitting TRBD1. The trim removed 6 bases at V and 2 bases at J, leaving 4 bases unmatched. CDR3 length: 14 residues. Germline values: CDR1 SNHLY, CDR2 FYNNEI. CDR3 nucleotide sequence: TGTGCCAGCAGCGCCGGACAGGGCAATCAGCCCCAGCATTTT. It codes for CASSAGQGNQPQHF. The whole variable domain, filled in from reference TRBV2 and TRBJ1-5, reads EPEVTQTPSHQVTQMGQEVILRCVPISNHLYFYWYRQILGQKVEFLVSFYNNEISEKSEIFDDQFSVERPDGSNFTLKIRSTKLEDSAMYFCASSAGQGNQPQHFGDGTRLSIL.

This clone was picked up one time. V is TRBV9 and J is TRBJ2-1; 8 positions agree with TRBD1. This CDR3 comprises 15 residues. Germline V lookup: CDR1 SGDLS, CDR2 YYNGEE. V lost 0 bases and J lost 8; bases outside the gene matches: 7. CDR3 sequence (DNA): TGTGCCAGCAGCGTAGGTGCAGGGGGCGCGGATGAGCAGTTCTTC. Its translation is CASSVGAGGADEQFF.

This clone has just one count. The chain carries TRBV7-6 and TRBJ2-3, with 8 bases aligning to TRBD2. Trimming at V came to 4 bases and at J to 2 bases, leaving 8 bases not matched to a gene. The CDR3 extends over 16 amino acids. Germline CDR1 reads SGHVS; CDR2 reads FNYEAQ. The CDR3 spells CASSSRGGLHTDTQYF. The CDR3 DNA reads as TGTGCCAGCAGCTCACGGGGGGGGCTACACACAGATACGCAGTATTTT.

The chain couples TRBV14 to TRBJ2-1; D might be TRBD1 or TRBD2, each matching 5 bases. The CDR3 consists of 13 residues. Trimming removed 4 bases from V and 6 bases from J, with 10 bases in between. CDR1 and CDR2 (germline): SGHDN, FVKESK. CDR3 nucleotide sequence: TGTGCCAGCAGCCGAGGGGCCCTCAATGAGCAGTTCTTC. Protein: CASSRGALNEQFF.